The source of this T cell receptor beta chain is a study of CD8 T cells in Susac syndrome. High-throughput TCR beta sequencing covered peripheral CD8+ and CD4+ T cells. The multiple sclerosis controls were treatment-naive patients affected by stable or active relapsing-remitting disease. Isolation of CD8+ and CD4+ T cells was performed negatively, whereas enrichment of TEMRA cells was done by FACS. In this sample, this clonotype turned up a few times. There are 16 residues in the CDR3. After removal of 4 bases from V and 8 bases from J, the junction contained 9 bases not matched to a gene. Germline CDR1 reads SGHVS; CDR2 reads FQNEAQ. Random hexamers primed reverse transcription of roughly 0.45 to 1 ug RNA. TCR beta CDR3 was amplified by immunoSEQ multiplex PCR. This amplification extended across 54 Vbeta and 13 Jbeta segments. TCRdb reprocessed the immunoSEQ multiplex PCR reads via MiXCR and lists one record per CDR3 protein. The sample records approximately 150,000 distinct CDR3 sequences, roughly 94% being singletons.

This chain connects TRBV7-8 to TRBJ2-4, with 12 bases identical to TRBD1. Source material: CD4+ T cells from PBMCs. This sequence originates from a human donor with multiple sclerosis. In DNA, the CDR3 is TGTGCCAGCAGCTCGGCGGGACAGGGGGCTCGGGACATTCAGTACTTC. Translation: CASSSAGQGARDIQYF.